This T cell receptor (beta chain) comes out of a study of PD-1 blockade in mismatch repair-deficient tumors. Turning to the study itself: All were previously treated, progressing patients with eleven to twelve mismatch repair-deficient cancer types.

Germline V gene lookup returns CDR1 SGDLS and CDR2 YYNGEE. V dropped 4 bases and J dropped 7; count of bases not matched to a gene: 3. This CDR3 region has 15 residues. Study observations and caveats: After pembrolizumab, tumor-resident clones rose rapidly, then generally contracted before radiologic responses.

All patients were mismatch repair deficient, assessed by either PCR or immunohistochemistry. A few pembrolizumab responders had their TCRs sequenced. The method was immunoSEQ multiplex PCR; TCRdb's version includes in-frame clones alone and lacks a portion of them. The data contain 130,000 or so clones, around 87% of them seen just once; the ten biggest clones take up roughly 12%. To note about this clone: Its antigen is undetermined.

Sequences were derived from peripheral blood, sampled 44 weeks after starting pembrolizumab. The gene calls are TRBV9 and TRBJ2-1, with 15 bases identical to TRBD2. The TCR sequence derives from an adult with mismatch repair-deficient cancer. The CDR3 spells CASSLGTSGRNEQFF. In DNA form, the CDR3 reads TGTGCCAGCAGCCTTGGGACTAGCGGGAGGAATGAGCAGTTCTTC.